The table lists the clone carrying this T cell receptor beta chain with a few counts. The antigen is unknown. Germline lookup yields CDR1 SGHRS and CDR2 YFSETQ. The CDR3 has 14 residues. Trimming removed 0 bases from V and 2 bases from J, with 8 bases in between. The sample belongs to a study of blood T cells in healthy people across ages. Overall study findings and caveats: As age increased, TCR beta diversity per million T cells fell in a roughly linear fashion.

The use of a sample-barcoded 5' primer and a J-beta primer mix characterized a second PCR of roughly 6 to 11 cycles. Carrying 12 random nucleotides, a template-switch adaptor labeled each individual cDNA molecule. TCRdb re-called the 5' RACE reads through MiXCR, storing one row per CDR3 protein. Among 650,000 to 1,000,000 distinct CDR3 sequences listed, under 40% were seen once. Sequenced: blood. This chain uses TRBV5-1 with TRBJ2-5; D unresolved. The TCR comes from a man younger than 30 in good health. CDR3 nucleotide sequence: TGCGCCAGCAGCTTGGAGGCAGGACAAGAGACCCAGTACTTC. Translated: CASSLEAGQETQYF.